This is a list of T cell receptor beta chains from one sample in a study of T cell responses to AZD1222 COVID-19 vaccine. Sequencing used immunoSEQ multiplex PCR; TCRdb keeps in-frame clones, though not all of them. The sample holds some 120,000 clones, about 87% seen once. The sequences come from peripheral blood, collected on day 0 of AZD1222 vaccination. The receptor source for this set is an adult in good health. Each CDR3 is given with its conserved first and last residue. The order of the fields is clone size, V gene, J gene, D gene, CDR3 protein, CDR3 DNA. A D gene is named only where the DNA matches it firmly. Size is omitted from some rows. Given values are once, few, many or a class for expanded clones.

abundance: .
v_gene: TRBV2
j_gene: TRBJ1-2
d_gene: TRBD1
CDR3aa: CASNGQRTGHTF
CDR3nt: TGTGCCAGCAACGGACAGCGGACAGGTCACACCTTC

abundance: .
v_gene: TRBV21-1
j_gene: TRBJ2-7
d_gene: .
CDR3aa: CASGYRGQAYEQYF
CDR3nt: TGTGCCAGCGGGTACAGGGGACAAGCCTACGAGCAGTACTTC

abundance: .
v_gene: TRBV19
j_gene: TRBJ2-7
d_gene: TRBD1
CDR3aa: CASSMSRGNSYEQYF
CDR3nt: TGTGCCAGTAGTATGAGCAGGGGGAATTCATACGAGCAGTACTTC

abundance: .
v_gene: TRBV7-9
j_gene: TRBJ2-3
d_gene: .
CDR3aa: CASRSAGLHTDTQYF
CDR3nt: TGTGCCAGCCGCTCGGCAGGACTGCACACAGATACGCAGTATTTT

abundance: .
v_gene: TRBV10-2
j_gene: TRBJ1-2
d_gene: .
CDR3aa: CASSGDRNNYGYTF
CDR3nt: TGCGCCAGCAGTGGTGACAGAAATAACTATGGCTACACCTTC

abundance: once
v_gene: TRBV12-3/TRBV12-4
j_gene: TRBJ1-5
d_gene: TRBD1
CDR3aa: CASTPGGVQPQHF
CDR3nt: TGTGCCAGCACGCCAGGGGGGGTTCAGCCCCAGCATTTT

abundance: .
v_gene: TRBV9
j_gene: TRBJ1-6
d_gene: TRBD1
CDR3aa: CASSGGTGALLPLHF
CDR3nt: TGTGCCAGCAGCGGAGGGACAGGAGCCTTATTACCCCTCCACTTT

abundance: .
v_gene: TRBV27
j_gene: TRBJ1-1
d_gene: TRBD1
CDR3aa: CASSVDRASTEAFF
CDR3nt: TGTGCCAGCAGTGTGGACAGGGCCAGCACTGAAGCTTTCTTT

abundance: .
v_gene: TRBV29-1
j_gene: TRBJ2-6
d_gene: .
CDR3aa: CSVENSGANVLTF
CDR3nt: TGCAGCGTTGAAAACTCTGGGGCCAACGTCCTGACTTTC

abundance: .
v_gene: TRBV7-3
j_gene: TRBJ2-1
d_gene: TRBD1
CDR3aa: CASSRRGRADNEQFF
CDR3nt: TGTGCCAGCAGCCGCAGGGGGCGAGCCGACAATGAGCAGTTCTTC

abundance: .
v_gene: TRBV3-1/TRBV3-2
j_gene: TRBJ2-2
d_gene: .
CDR3aa: CASSQNPPYSTGELFF
CDR3nt: TGTGCCAGCAGCCAAAACCCACCCTACAGTACCGGGGAGCTGTTTTTT

abundance: .
v_gene: TRBV9
j_gene: TRBJ2-3
d_gene: .
CDR3aa: CASSVGRGPTTDTQYF
CDR3nt: TGTGCCAGCAGCGTAGGCCGAGGACCCACCACAGATACGCAGTATTTT

abundance: .
v_gene: TRBV7-9
j_gene: TRBJ1-6
d_gene: .
CDR3aa: CASSAAAYNSPLHF
CDR3nt: TGTGCCAGCAGCGCGGCGGCCTATAATTCACCCCTCCACTTT

abundance: .
v_gene: TRBV19
j_gene: TRBJ2-7
d_gene: .
CDR3aa: CASGHVGSVQYF
CDR3nt: TGTGCCAGCGGGCACGTGGGGTCTGTGCAGTACTTC

abundance: once
v_gene: TRBV7-2
j_gene: TRBJ2-5
d_gene: TRBD2
CDR3aa: CASSLGRKRGAQETQYF
CDR3nt: TGTGCCAGCAGCTTAGGGCGCAAGCGGGGCGCCCAAGAGACCCAGTACTTC

abundance: .
v_gene: TRBV5-6
j_gene: TRBJ2-5
d_gene: .
CDR3aa: CASSLVGLSREAQYF
CDR3nt: TGTGCCAGCAGCTTGGTGGGACTCTCAAGAGAGGCCCAGTACTTC

abundance: .
v_gene: TRBV6-2/TRBV6-3
j_gene: TRBJ2-1
d_gene: .
CDR3aa: CASSRTDSYNEQFF
CDR3nt: TGTGCCAGCAGTCGGACTGACTCCTACAATGAGCAGTTCTTC

abundance: .
v_gene: TRBV7-3
j_gene: TRBJ1-1
d_gene: .
CDR3aa: CASSPVGQTLQNTEAFF
CDR3nt: TGTGCCAGCAGTCCCGTCGGACAGACACTGCAGAACACTGAAGCTTTCTTT

abundance: .
v_gene: TRBV24-1
j_gene: TRBJ2-1
d_gene: .
CDR3aa: CAPRGRGAGESYNEQFF
CDR3nt: TGTGCCCCCCGTGGTAGGGGGGCGGGGGAGTCCTACAATGAGCAGTTCTTC

abundance: .
v_gene: TRBV6-5
j_gene: TRBJ1-4
d_gene: TRBD1
CDR3aa: CASSTTGGSEKLFF
CDR3nt: TGTGCCAGCAGTACCACAGGGGGCAGTGAAAAACTGTTTTTT

abundance: .
v_gene: TRBV3-1/TRBV3-2
j_gene: TRBJ2-1
d_gene: .
CDR3aa: CASSQDRSSYNEQFF
CDR3nt: TGTGCCAGCAGCCAAGATAGAAGCTCCTACAATGAGCAGTTCTTC

abundance: .
v_gene: TRBV6-5
j_gene: TRBJ2-3
d_gene: TRBD2
CDR3aa: CASTRGSSDTQYF
CDR3nt: TGTGCCAGCACGCGGGGGTCGTCAGATACGCAGTATTTT

abundance: .
v_gene: TRBV29-1
j_gene: TRBJ1-2
d_gene: .
CDR3aa: CSVEKRELYGYTF
CDR3nt: TGCAGCGTTGAAAAGCGGGAACTCTATGGCTACACCTTC

abundance: .
v_gene: TRBV4-3
j_gene: TRBJ1-2
d_gene: TRBD1
CDR3aa: CASSLFEDRVGGYTF
CDR3nt: TGCGCCAGCAGCCTCTTTGAGGACAGGGTGGGTGGCTACACCTTC

abundance: .
v_gene: TRBV6-2/TRBV6-3
j_gene: TRBJ1-5
d_gene: .
CDR3aa: CASSYLASMTNRDIFNQPQHF
CDR3nt: TGTGCCAGCAGTTACCTGGCTTCTATGACTAATCGGGACATCTTCAATCAGCCCCAGCATTTT

abundance: .
v_gene: TRBV5-3
j_gene: TRBJ1-2
d_gene: TRBD1
CDR3aa: CARSWDRGNYGYTF
CDR3nt: TGTGCCAGAAGCTGGGACAGGGGTAACTATGGCTACACCTTC

abundance: .
v_gene: TRBV6-7
j_gene: TRBJ2-3
d_gene: TRBD2
CDR3aa: CASSYSGLAQRVKNF
CDR3nt: TGTGCCAGCAGTTATTCCGGACTAGCTCAAAGAGTAAAAAATTTT

abundance: .
v_gene: TRBV15
j_gene: TRBJ2-3
d_gene: .
CDR3aa: CATSRDQVSDTQYF
CDR3nt: TGTGCCACCAGCAGAGATCAGGTGTCGGATACACAGTATTTT

abundance: .
v_gene: TRBV19
j_gene: TRBJ1-2
d_gene: .
CDR3aa: CASFAWGPRDYGYTF
CDR3nt: TGTGCCAGCTTTGCTTGGGGGCCGAGGGACTATGGCTACACCTTC

abundance: .
v_gene: TRBV24-1
j_gene: TRBJ2-1
d_gene: .
CDR3aa: CATSDPNNEQFF
CDR3nt: TGTGCCACCAGTGATCCGAACAATGAGCAGTTCTTC

abundance: .
v_gene: TRBV27
j_gene: TRBJ1-2
d_gene: .
CDR3aa: CASSLTGGLGYTF
CDR3nt: TGTGCCAGCAGTTTAACAGGTGGTTTGGGCTACACCTTC

abundance: .
v_gene: TRBV6-5
j_gene: TRBJ2-7
d_gene: TRBD2
CDR3aa: CASSYRDYGYEQYF
CDR3nt: TGTGCCAGCAGTTACCGGGACTACGGCTACGAGCAGTACTTC

abundance: .
v_gene: TRBV12-3/TRBV12-4
j_gene: TRBJ1-5
d_gene: TRBD1
CDR3aa: CASSPLGGQQHF
CDR3nt: TGTGCCAGCAGTCCCCTAGGGGGACAGCAGCATTTT

abundance: .
v_gene: TRBV25-1
j_gene: TRBJ2-3
d_gene: .
CDR3aa: CASRGILSTDTQYF
CDR3nt: TGTGCCAGCAGGGGGATACTTAGCACAGATACGCAGTATTTT

abundance: .
v_gene: TRBV3-1/TRBV3-2
j_gene: TRBJ1-6
d_gene: TRBD1
CDR3aa: CASRLDRVNSPLHF
CDR3nt: TGTGCCAGCAGACTTGACAGGGTTAATTCACCCCTCCACTTT

abundance: .
v_gene: TRBV9
j_gene: TRBJ1-2
d_gene: .
CDR3aa: CASSARGSGGYTF
CDR3nt: TGTGCCAGCAGCGCCAGGGGCTCTGGAGGCTACACCTTC

abundance: .
v_gene: TRBV5-1
j_gene: TRBJ1-5
d_gene: .
CDR3aa: CASSLGGDGNQPQHF
CDR3nt: TGCGCCAGCAGCTTGGGAGGGGATGGTAATCAGCCCCAGCATTTT

abundance: once
v_gene: TRBV7-9
j_gene: TRBJ1-6
d_gene: .
CDR3aa: CASSSDLGNSPLHF
CDR3nt: TGTGCCAGCAGCTCAGACCTCGGGAATTCACCCCTCCACTTT

abundance: .
v_gene: TRBV5-1
j_gene: TRBJ2-3
d_gene: .
CDR3aa: CASSLQQDTTYTDTQYF
CDR3nt: TGCGCCAGCAGCCTACAACAGGACACAACTTACACAGATACGCAGTATTTT

abundance: .
v_gene: TRBV7-9
j_gene: TRBJ2-7
d_gene: .
CDR3aa: CASSEGTSTAYEQYF
CDR3nt: TGTGCCAGCAGCGAAGGGACGTCTACGGCCTACGAGCAGTACTTC